The TCR beta chain described here comes from a study of cytomegalovirus exposure and HLA in healthy donors. Study observations and caveats: In vitro confirmation showed a few CMV-associated chains to be CMV antigen specific.

The table came from immunoSEQ multiplex PCR; TCRdb's copy has only in-frame clones and leaves some out. The profile shows around 150,000 clones, 85% to 90% of them singletons. This clone was seen only a few times. What it binds is unknown. The V gene's germline CDR1 is KGHSH and CDR2 LQKENI. The germline V and J ends were trimmed by 3 bases and 3 bases, with 6 bases remaining between them. The CDR3 is 13 amino acids. V is TRBV18 and J is TRBJ1-5; no reliable D call. The sequence came from a woman aged 18-29 years in good health and CMV-seropositive. The sample taken for sequencing was PBMCs. The CDR3 region has the DNA TGTGCCAGCTCACCTTCCATCAATCAGCCCCAGCATTTT. This sequence encodes CASSPSINQPQHF.